The entry that follows covers one TCR beta chain sequence. Profiled with immunoSEQ multiplex PCR; TCRdb holds only in-frame clones, not every one. This sample has about 20,000 clones, with about 70% found just once. The data originate from a study of OX40 agonist ivuxolimab in advanced cancers. Overall study context: Enrollees could have had prior anti-PD-1, anti-PD-L1 or anti-CTLA-4 therapy, which about 42% had received.

Sequencing was performed on CD4+ or CD8+ T cells sorted from blood, taken in a trial of the OX40 agonist ivuxolimab. This TCR derives from an adult with an advanced solid tumor such as melanoma, head and neck, liver or kidney cancer.

In nucleotides, the CDR3 is TGTGCCAGCAGGTGGCTAGCCTCGGGGGCAGATACGCAGTATTTT. This gives the protein CASRWLASGADTQYF. The V and J genes are TRBV27 and TRBJ2-3; a weak D match, TRBD2 (6 bases). The CDR3 consists of 15 residues. Germline CDR1 is MNHEY and CDR2 is SMNVEV (reference sequence). The ends were cut back, 6 bases at V and 4 bases at J, with 17 bases in the middle.